The TCR beta chain under discussion was sequenced for a study of cytomegalovirus exposure and HLA in healthy donors. Findings and caveats of the study: Confirmation in vitro established that a few CMV-associated chains were specific for CMV antigens. Sequencing depth roughly uniform across donors was assumed in presence/absence analyses. The Asian-associated ancestry cluster reportedly had fewer N-insertions than the approximately 670-donor mean in a later analysis. Later analysis associated a missense DCLRE1C variant with TCR beta V- and J-gene trimming.

The CDR3 is made up of 16 amino acids. Germline values: CDR1 SGHTA, CDR2 FQGNSA. V lost 2 bases and J lost 1, with 14 bases in between. As concerns this clone: The antigen is undetermined.

PCR involved 60 Vbeta and 13 Jbeta primers. Assay used: immunoSEQ multiplex PCR; TCRdb lists only in-frame clones, some missing. The table shows approximately 150,000 clones, with nearly 80% occurring only once. This TCR came from a male donor in good health and CMV-seronegative. Sequenced input: PBMCs. This chain links TRBV7-2 with TRBJ1-1, with D unresolved. The CDR3 sequence: CASSLTLRVGNTEAFF. DNA for the CDR3: TGTGCCAGCAGCTTAACCCTCCGGGTGGGGAACACTGAAGCTTTCTTT.